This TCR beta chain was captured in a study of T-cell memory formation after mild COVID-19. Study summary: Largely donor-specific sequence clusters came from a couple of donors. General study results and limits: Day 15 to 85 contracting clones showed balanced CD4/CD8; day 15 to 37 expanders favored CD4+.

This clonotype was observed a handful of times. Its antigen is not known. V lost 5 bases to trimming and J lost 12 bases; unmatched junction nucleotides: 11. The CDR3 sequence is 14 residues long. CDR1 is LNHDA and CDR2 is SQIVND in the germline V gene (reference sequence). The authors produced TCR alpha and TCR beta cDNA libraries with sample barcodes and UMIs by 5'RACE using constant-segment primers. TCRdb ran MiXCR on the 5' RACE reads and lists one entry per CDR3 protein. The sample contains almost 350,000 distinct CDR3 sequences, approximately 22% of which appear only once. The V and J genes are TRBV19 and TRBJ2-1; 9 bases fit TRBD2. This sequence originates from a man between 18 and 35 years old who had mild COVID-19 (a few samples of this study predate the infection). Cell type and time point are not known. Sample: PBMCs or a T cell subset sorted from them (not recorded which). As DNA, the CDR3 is TGTGCCAGTAGTGGGGGTAGCGGGGGCCTCTGGCAGTTCTTC. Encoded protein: CASSGGSGGLWQFF.